The TCR beta chain described here comes from a study of CD8 T cells in Susac syndrome. Trimming cost V 2 bases and J 2 bases, with 15 bases left between them. The CDR3 runs to 16 residues. Reverse transcription of roughly 0.5 to 1 ug RNA was performed with random hexamers. One entry per CDR3 protein results from TCRdb running MiXCR on the immunoSEQ multiplex PCR reads. The sample has roughly 400,000 distinct CDR3 sequences, 85% to 90% seen once. This TCR derives from a human donor with multiple sclerosis. The sequenced sample consisted of CD8+ T cells from PBMCs. The chain links TRBV12-3 or TRBV12-4 to TRBJ1-2, with a tentative D call TRBD1 (6 bases). The CDR3 DNA reads as TGTGCCAGCAGTTTAAGGGACACAGGGCCCAACTATGGCTACACCTTC. Encoded protein: CASSLRDTGPNYGYTF.